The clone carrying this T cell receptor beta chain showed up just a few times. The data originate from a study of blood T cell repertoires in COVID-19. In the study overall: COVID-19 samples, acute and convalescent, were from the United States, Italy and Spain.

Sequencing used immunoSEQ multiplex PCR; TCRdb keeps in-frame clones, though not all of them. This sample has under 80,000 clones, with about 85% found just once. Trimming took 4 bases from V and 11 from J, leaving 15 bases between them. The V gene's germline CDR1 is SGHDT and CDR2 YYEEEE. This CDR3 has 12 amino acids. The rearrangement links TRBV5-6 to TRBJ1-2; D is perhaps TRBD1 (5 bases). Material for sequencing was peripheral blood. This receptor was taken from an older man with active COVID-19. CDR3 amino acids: CASSRPGGSYTF. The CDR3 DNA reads TGTGCCAGCAGCCGACCGGGGGGATCTTACACCTTC.